This T cell receptor beta chain was recovered during a study of T cell repertoires in cytomegalovirus infection. Study-wide context: Public signatures in TCR beta pointed to CMV infection and matching HLA type. Findings and caveats of the study: HLA-C-restricted CMV clonotypes gave the most frequent clonotype in two of eight donors. Carriers of CMV plus the relevant HLA were identified by cumulative public TCR beta family frequency.

Germline assignment: CDR1 MGHRA and CDR2 YSYEKL. Trimming stripped 1 base from V and 5 bases from J, with 11 bases between. CDR3 length: 15 residues. From the reads, TCRdb called clonotypes with MiXCR, one entry per CDR3 protein. Among some 300,000 distinct CDR3 sequences listed, around a sixth were seen once. Details on this clonotype: Its antigen is currently unknown.

The receptor was derived from a human donor in good health (CMV status not recorded). Some clones in this sample may be carry-over from other donors' samples. V and J are TRBV4-1 and TRBJ2-2; maybe TRBD2 (7 bases). The specimen sequenced was PBMCs. CDR3 sequence (DNA): TGCGCCAGCAGCCAAGGTGGGGGGGCAACCGGGGAGCTGTTTTTT. It encodes CASSQGGGATGELFF.